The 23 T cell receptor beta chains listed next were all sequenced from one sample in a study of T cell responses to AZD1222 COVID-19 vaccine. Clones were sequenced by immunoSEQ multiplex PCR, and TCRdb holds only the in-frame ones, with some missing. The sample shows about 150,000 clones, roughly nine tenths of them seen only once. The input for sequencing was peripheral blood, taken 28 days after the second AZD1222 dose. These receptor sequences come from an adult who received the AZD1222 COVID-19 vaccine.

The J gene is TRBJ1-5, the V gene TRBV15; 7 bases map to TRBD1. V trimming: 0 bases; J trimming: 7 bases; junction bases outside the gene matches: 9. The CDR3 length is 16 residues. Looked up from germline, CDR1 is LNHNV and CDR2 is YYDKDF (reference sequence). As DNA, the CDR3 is TGTGCCACCAGCAGAGACGGGGGACAGTACCGGCAGCCCCAGCATTTT. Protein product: CATSRDGGQYRQPQHF.

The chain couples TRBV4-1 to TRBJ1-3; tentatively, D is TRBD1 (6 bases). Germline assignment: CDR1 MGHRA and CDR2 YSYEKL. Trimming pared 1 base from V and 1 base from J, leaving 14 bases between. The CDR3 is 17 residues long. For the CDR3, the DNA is TGCGCCAGCAGCCAAGGGCCTGGGGGGGCTTCTGGAAACACCATATATTTT. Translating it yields CASSQGPGGASGNTIYF.

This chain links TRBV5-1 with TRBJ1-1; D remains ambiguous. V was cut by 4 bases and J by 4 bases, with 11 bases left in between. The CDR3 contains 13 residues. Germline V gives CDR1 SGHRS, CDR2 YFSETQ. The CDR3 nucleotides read TGCGCCAGCAGCCCGTCCGCGGGCACTGAAGCTTTCTTT. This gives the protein CASSPSAGTEAFF.

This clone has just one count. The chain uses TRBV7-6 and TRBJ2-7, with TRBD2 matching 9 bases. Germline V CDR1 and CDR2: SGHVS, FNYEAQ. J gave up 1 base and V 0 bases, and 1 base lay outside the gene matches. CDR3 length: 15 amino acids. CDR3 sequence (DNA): TGTGCCAGCAGCTTAGCAGCGGGGGGTTCCTACGAGCAGTACTTC. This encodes CASSLAAGGSYEQYF.

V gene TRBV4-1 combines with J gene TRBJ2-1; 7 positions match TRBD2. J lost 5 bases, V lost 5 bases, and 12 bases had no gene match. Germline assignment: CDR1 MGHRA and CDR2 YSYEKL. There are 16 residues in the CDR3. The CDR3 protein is CASSLLAGVHNNEQFF. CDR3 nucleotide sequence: TGCGCCAGCAGCTTACTTGCGGGAGTCCATAACAATGAGCAGTTCTTC.

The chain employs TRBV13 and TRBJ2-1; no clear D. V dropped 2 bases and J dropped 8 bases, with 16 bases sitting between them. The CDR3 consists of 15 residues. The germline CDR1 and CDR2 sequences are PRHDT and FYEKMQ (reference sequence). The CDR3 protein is CASSLILLTMYEQFF. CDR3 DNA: TGTGCCAGCAGCTTAATCCTATTAACCATGTATGAGCAGTTCTTC.

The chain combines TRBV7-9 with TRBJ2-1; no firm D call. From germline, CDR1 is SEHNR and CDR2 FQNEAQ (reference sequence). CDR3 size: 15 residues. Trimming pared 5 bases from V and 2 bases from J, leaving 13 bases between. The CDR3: CASSPRVRTYNEQFF. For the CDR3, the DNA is TGTGCCAGCAGCCCCCGGGTCCGGACCTACAATGAGCAGTTCTTC.

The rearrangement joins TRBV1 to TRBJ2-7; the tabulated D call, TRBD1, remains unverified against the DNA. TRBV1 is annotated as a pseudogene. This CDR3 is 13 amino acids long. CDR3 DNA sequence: TGCACCAGCAGCCCGGGACAGAAATACGAGCAGTACTTC. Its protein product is CTSSPGQKYEQYF.

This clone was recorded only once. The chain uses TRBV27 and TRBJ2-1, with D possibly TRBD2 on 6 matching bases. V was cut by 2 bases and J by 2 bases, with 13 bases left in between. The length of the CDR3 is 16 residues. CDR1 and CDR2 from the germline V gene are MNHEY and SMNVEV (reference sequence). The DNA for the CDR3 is TGTGCCAGCAGTTTAAATACGGGAGCCCCCTACAATGAGCAGTTCTTC. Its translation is CASSLNTGAPYNEQFF.

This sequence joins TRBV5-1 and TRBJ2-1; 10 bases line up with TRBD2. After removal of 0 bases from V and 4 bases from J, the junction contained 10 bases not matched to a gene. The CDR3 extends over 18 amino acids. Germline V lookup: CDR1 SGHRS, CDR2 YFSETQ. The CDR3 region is CASSLDSRTSGPYNEQFF. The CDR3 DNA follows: TGCGCCAGCAGCTTGGATAGTAGGACTAGCGGACCATACAATGAGCAGTTCTTC.

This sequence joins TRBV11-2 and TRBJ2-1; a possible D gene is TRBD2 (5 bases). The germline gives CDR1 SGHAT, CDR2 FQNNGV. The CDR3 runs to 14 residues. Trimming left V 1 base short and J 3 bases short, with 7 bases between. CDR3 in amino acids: CASSLAGFYNEQFF. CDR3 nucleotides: TGTGCCAGCAGCTTAGCGGGATTCTACAATGAGCAGTTCTTC.

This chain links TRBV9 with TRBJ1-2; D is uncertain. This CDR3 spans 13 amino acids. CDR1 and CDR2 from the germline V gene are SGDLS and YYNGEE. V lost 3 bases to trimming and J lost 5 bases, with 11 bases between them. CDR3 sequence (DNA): TGTGCCAGCAGCGGGACGGTGATGTATGGCTACACCTTC. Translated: CASSGTVMYGYTF.

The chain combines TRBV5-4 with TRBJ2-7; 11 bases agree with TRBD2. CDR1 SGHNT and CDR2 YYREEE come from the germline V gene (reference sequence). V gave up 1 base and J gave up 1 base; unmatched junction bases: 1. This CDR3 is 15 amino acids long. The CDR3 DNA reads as TGTGCCAGCAGCTTGTCTAGCGGGAGGTCCTACGAGCAGTACTTC. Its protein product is CASSLSSGRSYEQYF.

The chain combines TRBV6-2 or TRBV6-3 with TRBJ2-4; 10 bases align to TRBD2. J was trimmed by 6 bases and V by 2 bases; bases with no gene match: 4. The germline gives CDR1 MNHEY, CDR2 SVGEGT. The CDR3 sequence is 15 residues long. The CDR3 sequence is CASSYSGGAGNIQYF. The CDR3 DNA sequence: TGTGCCAGCAGTTACAGCGGGGGGGCTGGAAACATTCAGTACTTC.

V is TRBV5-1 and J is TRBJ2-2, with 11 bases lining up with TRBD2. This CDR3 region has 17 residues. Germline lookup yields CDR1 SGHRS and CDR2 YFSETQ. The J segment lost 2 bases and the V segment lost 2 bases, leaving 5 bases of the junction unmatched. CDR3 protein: CASSLLAGEGNTGELFF. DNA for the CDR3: TGCGCCAGCAGCTTACTAGCGGGAGAGGGAAACACCGGGGAGCTGTTTTTT.

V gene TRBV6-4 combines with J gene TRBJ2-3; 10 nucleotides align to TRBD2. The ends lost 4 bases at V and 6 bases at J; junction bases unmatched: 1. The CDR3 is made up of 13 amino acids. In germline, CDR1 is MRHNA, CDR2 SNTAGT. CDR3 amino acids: CASSVLAGDTQYF. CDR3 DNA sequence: TGTGCCAGCAGTGTACTAGCGGGGGATACGCAGTATTTT.

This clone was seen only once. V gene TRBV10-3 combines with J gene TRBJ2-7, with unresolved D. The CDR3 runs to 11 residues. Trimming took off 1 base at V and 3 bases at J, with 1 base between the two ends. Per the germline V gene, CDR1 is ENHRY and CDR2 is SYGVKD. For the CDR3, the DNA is TGTGCCATCAGTGAGTACTACGAGCAGTACTTC. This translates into CAISEYYEQYF.

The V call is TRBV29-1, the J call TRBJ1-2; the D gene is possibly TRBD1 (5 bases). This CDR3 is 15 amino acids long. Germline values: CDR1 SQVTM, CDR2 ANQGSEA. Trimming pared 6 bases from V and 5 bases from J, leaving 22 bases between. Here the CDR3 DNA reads TGCAGCGTAGGGAGCCCCCAGGGCCATACGTATGGCTACACCTTC. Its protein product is CSVGSPQGHTYGYTF. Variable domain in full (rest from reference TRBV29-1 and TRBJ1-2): SAVISQKPSRDICQRGTSLTIQCQVDSQVTMMFWYRQQPGQSLTLIATANQGSEATYESGFVIDKFPISRPNLTFSTLTVSNMSPEDSSIYLCSVGSPQGHTYGYTFGSGTRLTVV.

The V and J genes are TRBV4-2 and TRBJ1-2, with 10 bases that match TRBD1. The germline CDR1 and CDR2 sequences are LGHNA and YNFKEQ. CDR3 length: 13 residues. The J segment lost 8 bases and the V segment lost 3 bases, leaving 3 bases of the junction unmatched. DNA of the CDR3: TGTGCCAGCAGCCAGGGGACAGGGGACGGCTACACCTTC. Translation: CASSQGTGDGYTF.

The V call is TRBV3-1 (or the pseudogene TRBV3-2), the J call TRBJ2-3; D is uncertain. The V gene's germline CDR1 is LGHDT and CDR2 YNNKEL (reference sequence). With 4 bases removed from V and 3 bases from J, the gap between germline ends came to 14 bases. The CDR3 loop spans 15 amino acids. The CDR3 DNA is TGTGCCAGCAGCCTCCTTGGGGAACCTACAGATACGCAGTATTTT. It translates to CASSLLGEPTDTQYF.

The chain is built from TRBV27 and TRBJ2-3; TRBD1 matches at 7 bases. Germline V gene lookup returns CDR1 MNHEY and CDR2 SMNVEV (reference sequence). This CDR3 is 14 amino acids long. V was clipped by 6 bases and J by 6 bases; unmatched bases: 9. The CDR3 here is CASSRRRGLDTQYF. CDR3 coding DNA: TGTGCCAGCAGCCGACGAAGGGGGCTGGATACGCAGTATTTT.

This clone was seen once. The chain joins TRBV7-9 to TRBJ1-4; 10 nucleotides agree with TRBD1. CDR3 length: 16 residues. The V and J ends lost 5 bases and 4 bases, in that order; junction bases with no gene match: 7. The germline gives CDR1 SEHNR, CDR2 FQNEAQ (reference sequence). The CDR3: CASSARTGGNNEKLFF. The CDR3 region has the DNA TGTGCCAGCAGCGCCAGGACAGGGGGAAATAATGAAAAACTGTTTTTT.

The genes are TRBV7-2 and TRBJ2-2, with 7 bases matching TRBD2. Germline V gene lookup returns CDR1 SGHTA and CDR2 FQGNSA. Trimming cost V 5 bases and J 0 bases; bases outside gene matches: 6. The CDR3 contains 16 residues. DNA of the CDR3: TGTGCCAGCAGCCGGAGAGCGGGGTCGAACACCGGGGAGCTGTTTTTT. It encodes CASSRRAGSNTGELFF.